A single sample gave rise to the 9 T cell receptor beta chains below, sequenced in a study of T-cell memory formation after mild COVID-19. TCRdb re-analysed the 5' RACE reads in MiXCR, keeping a single row per CDR3 protein. Among under 700,000 distinct CDR3 sequences listed, 20% were seen once. The specimen was PBMCs or a T cell subset sorted from them (not recorded which). Source of these receptors: an adult woman who had mild COVID-19 (a few samples of this study predate the infection). Cell type and time point are not known.

This chain uses TRBV9 with TRBJ1-2; D is uncertain. Germline V gives CDR1 SGDLS, CDR2 YYNGEE. The CDR3 sequence is 14 residues long. V was pared by 4 bases and J by 6 bases, with 16 bases between. The DNA for the CDR3 is TGTGCCAGCAGCTACCCCCCGGGAAGGGATGGCTACACCTTC. Its protein is CASSYPPGRDGYTF.

This clonotype was observed once. The V call is TRBV5-1, the J call TRBJ2-7, with 7 positions matching TRBD1. CDR1 SGHRS and CDR2 YFSETQ come from the germline V gene. V gave up 4 bases and J gave up 3 bases; unmatched junction bases: 13. The CDR3 is made up of 16 amino acids. CDR3 in amino acids: CASSPRGSQVRYEQYF. In nucleotides, the CDR3 is TGCGCCAGCAGCCCCAGGGGGAGCCAGGTTCGCTACGAGCAGTACTTC.

In this sample, this clonotype turned up a few times. The chain is built from TRBV3-1 and TRBJ1-4; D call uncertain. CDR3 length: 16 amino acids. The V end was cut by 3 bases, the J end by 8 bases, with 19 bases between. The germline CDR1 and CDR2 sequences are LGHDT and YNNKEL (reference sequence). CDR3 region: CASSHGAPPEKEKLFF. The CDR3 coding sequence is TGTGCCAGCAGCCACGGTGCCCCCCCAGAAAAGGAAAAACTGTTTTTT.

The chain uses TRBV12-3 or TRBV12-4 and TRBJ1-4; tentatively, D is TRBD1 (5 bases). V was shortened by 4 bases and J by 4 bases, with 16 bases between the two germline ends. The CDR3 loop spans 16 amino acids. CDR3 region: CASSYGPGGINEKLFF. CDR3 DNA: TGTGCCAGCAGTTACGGTCCGGGGGGTATTAATGAAAAACTGTTTTTT.

This clonotype has a handful of counts. J is TRBJ1-5 and V is TRBV11-2; tentatively, D is TRBD1 (5 bases). Germline V CDR1 and CDR2: SGHAT, FQNNGV. The ends were cut back, 4 bases at V and 0 bases at J, with 19 bases in the middle. The length of the CDR3 is 18 residues. The CDR3, as DNA: TGTGCCAGCAGCTCCCCCCCGATGGAGGGGAATAGCAATCAGCCCCAGCATTTT. It encodes CASSSPPMEGNSNQPQHF.

This clonotype occurred a few times. The V and J genes are TRBV11-2 and TRBJ2-3; 7 nucleotides match TRBD1. The J segment lost 1 base and the V segment lost 2 bases, leaving 3 bases of the junction unmatched. Germline V CDR1 and CDR2: SGHAT, FQNNGV. The CDR3 spans 15 residues. CDR3: CASSLKQGRTDTQYF. CDR3 coding DNA: TGTGCCAGCAGCTTAAAACAGGGGCGCACAGATACGCAGTATTTT. Together with reference TRBV11-2 and TRBJ2-3, the CDR3 gives the full variable domain: EAGVAQSPRYKIIEKRQSVAFWCNPISGHATLYWYQQILGQGPKLLIQFQNNGVVDDSQLPKDRFSAERLKGVDSTLKIQPAKLEDSAVYLCASSLKQGRTDTQYFGPGTRLTVL.

The gene calls are TRBV27 and TRBJ2-7, with D unresolved. Germline CDR1 and CDR2: MNHEY and SMNVEV (reference sequence). V shed 2 bases and J shed 2 bases, with 13 bases lying between them. This CDR3 comprises 15 residues. CDR3 protein: CASSLGGRLPYEQYF. CDR3 sequence (DNA): TGTGCCAGCAGTTTAGGCGGTAGACTTCCCTACGAGCAGTACTTC.

The V gene is TRBV7-6, the J gene TRBJ2-7, with D tentatively TRBD1 or TRBD2 (5 bases each). Trimming removed 1 base from V and 6 bases from J, with 10 bases in between. The CDR3 has 13 amino acids. CDR1 and CDR2 from the germline V gene are SGHVS and FNYEAQ. The CDR3 reads CASSLERGSEQYF. The DNA for the CDR3 is TGTGCCAGCAGCTTAGAGAGGGGATCCGAGCAGTACTTC.

There are a few counts of this clonotype. The chain recombines TRBV2 with TRBJ1-1; possibly TRBD1 for D (6 bases). The ends were cut back, 5 bases at V and 0 bases at J, with 13 bases in the middle. Per germline, CDR1 SNHLY and CDR2 FYNNEI. CDR3 length: 15 residues. In DNA form, the CDR3 reads TGTGCCAGCAGTTCGGACAGAACTATGAACACTGAAGCTTTCTTT. Translating it yields CASSSDRTMNTEAFF.